The next 6 T cell receptor beta chains were all read from a single sample in a study of OX40 agonist ivuxolimab in advanced cancers. Preparation of the library involved the immunoSEQ multiplex PCR assay. The clones in this table, taken by TCRdb from immuneACCESS, are in-frame only. Not every clone is retained; where verified, under half of the shortfall comes from an unresolved V gene, and the cause of the rest is unknown. Across this sample there are about 55,000 clones, with more than 75% seen only once. The top ten clones comprise around 4.5% of the sample. Here the sequenced sample was CD4+ or CD8+ T cells sorted from blood, taken in a trial of the OX40 agonist ivuxolimab. Receptors were obtained from an adult with an advanced solid tumor such as melanoma, head and neck, liver or kidney cancer.

The V gene is TRBV6-5, the J gene TRBJ2-7, with D perhaps matching TRBD1 (5 bases). Germline assignment: CDR1 MNHEY and CDR2 SVGAGI. The CDR3 length is 13 residues. Trimming pared 2 bases from V and 3 bases from J, leaving 8 bases between. In nucleotides, the CDR3 is TGTGCCAGCAGTTACGACAGCGACTACGAGCAGTACTTC. Translated: CASSYDSDYEQYF.

J is TRBJ1-4 and V is TRBV25-1, with D uncertain. This CDR3 comprises 11 residues. Between the trimmed V and J ends, which lost 7 bases and 8 bases, there was a span of 8 bases. Germline loops: CDR1 MGHDK, CDR2 SYGVNS. The CDR3 DNA is TGTGCCAGCACACGGAAGGAAAAACTGTTTTTT. Protein product: CASTRKEKLFF.

This chain links TRBV6-1 with TRBJ1-2; 7 nucleotides match TRBD1. Germline V gene lookup returns CDR1 MNHNS and CDR2 SASEGT. V shed 4 bases, J shed 4 bases, and the junction held 3 bases outside the gene matches. The CDR3 is 13 residues long. CDR3 coding DNA: TGTGCCAGCAGTGGCCAGGGGGGCTATGGCTACACCTTC. Residues: CASSGQGGYGYTF.

The J gene is TRBJ1-1, the V gene TRBV6-4; 9 bases match TRBD1. This CDR3 has 15 amino acids. The junction had 5 bases not matched to a gene; V was cut back by 6 bases and J by 0 bases. CDR1 and CDR2 from the germline V gene are MRHNA and SNTAGT. The DNA of the CDR3 is TGTGCCAGCAGGGCACAGGGGGCTGTGAACACTGAAGCTTTCTTT. Its translation: CASRAQGAVNTEAFF.

The gene calls are TRBV2 and TRBJ1-4; D unclear. In germline, CDR1 is SNHLY, CDR2 FYNNEI. CDR3 length: 13 residues. V gave up 6 bases and J gave up 4 bases, with 9 bases separating them. This CDR3 reads CASRDGFNEKLFF. CDR3 sequence (DNA): TGTGCCAGCAGGGACGGATTTAATGAAAAACTGTTTTTT.

The genes are TRBV6-5 and TRBJ2-7, with D possibly matching TRBD1 (5 bases). Between the trimmed V and J ends, which lost 0 bases and 2 bases, there was a span of 11 bases. This CDR3 has 15 amino acids. The germline gives CDR1 MNHEY, CDR2 SVGAGI. The CDR3, as DNA: TGTGCCAGCAGTTACTCGTGGTCAGGGCCCTACGAGCAGTACTTC. Translating it yields CASSYSWSGPYEQYF.